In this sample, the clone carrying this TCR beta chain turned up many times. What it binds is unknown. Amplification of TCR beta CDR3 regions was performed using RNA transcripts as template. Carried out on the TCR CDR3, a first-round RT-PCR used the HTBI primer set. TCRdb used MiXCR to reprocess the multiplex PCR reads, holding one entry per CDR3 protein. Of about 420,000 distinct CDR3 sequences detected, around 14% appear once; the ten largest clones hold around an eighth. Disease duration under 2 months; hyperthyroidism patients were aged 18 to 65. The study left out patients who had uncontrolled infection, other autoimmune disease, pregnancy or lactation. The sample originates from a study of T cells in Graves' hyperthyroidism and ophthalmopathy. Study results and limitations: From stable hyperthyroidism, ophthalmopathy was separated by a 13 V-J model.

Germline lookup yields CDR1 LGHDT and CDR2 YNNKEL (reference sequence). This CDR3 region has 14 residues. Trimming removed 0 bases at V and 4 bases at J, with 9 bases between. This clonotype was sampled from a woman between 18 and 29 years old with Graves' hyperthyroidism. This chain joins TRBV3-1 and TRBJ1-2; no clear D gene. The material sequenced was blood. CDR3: CASSQEKALYGYTF. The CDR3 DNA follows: TGTGCCAGCAGCCAAGAGAAGGCTCTCTATGGCTACACCTTC.